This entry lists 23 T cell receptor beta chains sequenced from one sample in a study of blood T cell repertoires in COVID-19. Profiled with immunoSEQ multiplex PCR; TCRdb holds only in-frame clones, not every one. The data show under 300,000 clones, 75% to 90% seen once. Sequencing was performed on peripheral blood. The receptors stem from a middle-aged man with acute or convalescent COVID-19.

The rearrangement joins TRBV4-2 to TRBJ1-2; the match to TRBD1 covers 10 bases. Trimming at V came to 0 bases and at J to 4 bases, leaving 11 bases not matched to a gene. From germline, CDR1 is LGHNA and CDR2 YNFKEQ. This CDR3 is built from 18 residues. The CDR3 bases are TGTGCCAGCAGCCAAGATGACAGATGGGACAGGGGACCCTATGGCTACACCTTC. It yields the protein CASSQDDRWDRGPYGYTF.

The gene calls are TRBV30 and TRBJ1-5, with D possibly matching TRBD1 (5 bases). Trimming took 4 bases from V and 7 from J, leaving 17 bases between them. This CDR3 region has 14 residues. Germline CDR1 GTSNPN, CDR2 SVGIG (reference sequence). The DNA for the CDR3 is TGTGCCTGGACCTACGGGGGGGTCGGACAGCCCCAGCATTTT. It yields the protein CAWTYGGVGQPQHF.

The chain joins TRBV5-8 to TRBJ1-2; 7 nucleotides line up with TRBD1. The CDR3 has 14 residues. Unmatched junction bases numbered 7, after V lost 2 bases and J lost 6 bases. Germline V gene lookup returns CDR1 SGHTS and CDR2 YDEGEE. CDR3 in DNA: TGTGCCAGCAGCTTAGCTTTAGGGACAGATGGCTACACCTTC. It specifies CASSLALGTDGYTF. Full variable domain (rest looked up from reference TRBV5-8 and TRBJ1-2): EAGVTQSPTHLIKTRGQQATLRCSPISGHTSVYWYQQALGLGLQFLLWYDEGEERNRGNFPPRFSGRQFPNYSSELNVNALELEDSALYLCASSLALGTDGYTFGSGTRLTVV.

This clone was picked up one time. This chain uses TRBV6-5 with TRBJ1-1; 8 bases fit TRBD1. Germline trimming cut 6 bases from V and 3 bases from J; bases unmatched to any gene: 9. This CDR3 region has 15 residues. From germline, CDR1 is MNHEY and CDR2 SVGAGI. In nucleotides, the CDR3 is TGTGCCAGCAGCCCCTCGGACAGGGTCGACACTGAAGCTTTCTTT. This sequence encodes CASSPSDRVDTEAFF.

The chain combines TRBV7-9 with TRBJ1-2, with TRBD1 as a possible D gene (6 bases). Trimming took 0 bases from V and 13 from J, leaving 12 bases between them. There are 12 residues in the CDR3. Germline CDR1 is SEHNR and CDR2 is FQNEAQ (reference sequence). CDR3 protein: CASSLAGGLATF. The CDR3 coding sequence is TGTGCCAGCAGCTTAGCGGGGGGGCTGGCCACCTTC.

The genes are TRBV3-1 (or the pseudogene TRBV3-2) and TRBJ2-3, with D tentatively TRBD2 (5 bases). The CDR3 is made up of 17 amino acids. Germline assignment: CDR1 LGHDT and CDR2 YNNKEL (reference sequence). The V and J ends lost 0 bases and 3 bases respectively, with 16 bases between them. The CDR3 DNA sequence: TGTGCCAGCAGCCAAGAAGAGCGGACGGCGGAAACAGATACGCAGTATTTT. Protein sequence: CASSQEERTAETDTQYF.

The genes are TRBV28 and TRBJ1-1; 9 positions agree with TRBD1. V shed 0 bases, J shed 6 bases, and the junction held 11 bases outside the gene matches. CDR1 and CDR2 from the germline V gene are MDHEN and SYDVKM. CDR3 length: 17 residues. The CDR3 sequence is CASSLWGAGTGLPEAFF. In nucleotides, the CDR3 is TGTGCCAGCAGTTTATGGGGGGCCGGGACAGGGCTTCCTGAAGCTTTCTTT.

The CDR3 DNA reads TGTGCCAGTAGTACAAAGCCCCTCGCCAGGGGTAGAAGTGGCTACACCTTC. Translating it yields CASSTKPLARGRSGYTF. The rearrangement links TRBV19 to TRBJ1-2, with TRBD1 as a possible D gene (6 bases). This CDR3 has 17 amino acids. CDR1 and CDR2 from the germline V gene are LNHDA and SQIVND (reference sequence). V lost 4 bases and J lost 7, with 25 bases in between. Together with reference TRBV19 and TRBJ1-2, the CDR3 gives the full variable domain: DGGITQSPKYLFRKEGQNVTLSCEQNLNHDAMYWYRQDPGQGLRLIYYSQIVNDFQKGDIAEGYSVSREKKESFPLTVTSAQKNPTAFYLCASSTKPLARGRSGYTFGSGTRLTVV.

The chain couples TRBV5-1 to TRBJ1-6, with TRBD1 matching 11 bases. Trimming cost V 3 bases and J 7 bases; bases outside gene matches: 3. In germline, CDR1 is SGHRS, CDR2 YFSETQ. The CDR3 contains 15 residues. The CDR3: CASSWGDRGNSPLHF. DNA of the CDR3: TGCGCCAGCAGCTGGGGGGACAGGGGGAATTCACCCCTCCACTTT.

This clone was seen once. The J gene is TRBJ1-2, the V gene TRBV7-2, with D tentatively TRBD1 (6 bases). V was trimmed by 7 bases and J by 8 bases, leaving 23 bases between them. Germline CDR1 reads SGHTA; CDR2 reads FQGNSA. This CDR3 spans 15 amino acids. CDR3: CASTTRGGGHQGYTF. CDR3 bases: TGTGCCAGCACCACCCGCGGCGGGGGGCACCAGGGCTACACCTTC.

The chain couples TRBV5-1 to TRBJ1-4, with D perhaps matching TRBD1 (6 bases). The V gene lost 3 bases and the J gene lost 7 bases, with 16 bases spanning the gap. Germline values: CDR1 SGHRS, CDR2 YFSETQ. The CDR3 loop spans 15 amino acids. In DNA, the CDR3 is TGCGCCAGCAGCTGGGGTGGGGGCGTAGGTGAAAAACTGTTTTTT. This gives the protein CASSWGGGVGEKLFF.

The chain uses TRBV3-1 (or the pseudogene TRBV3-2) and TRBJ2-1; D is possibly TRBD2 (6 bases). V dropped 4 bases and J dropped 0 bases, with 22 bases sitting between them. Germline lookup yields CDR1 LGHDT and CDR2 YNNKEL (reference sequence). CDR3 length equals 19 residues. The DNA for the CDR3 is TGTGCCAGCAGCCCCCTAGTAGCGGCGCCCCGCCGCTCCTACAATGAGCAGTTCTTC. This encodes CASSPLVAAPRRSYNEQFF.

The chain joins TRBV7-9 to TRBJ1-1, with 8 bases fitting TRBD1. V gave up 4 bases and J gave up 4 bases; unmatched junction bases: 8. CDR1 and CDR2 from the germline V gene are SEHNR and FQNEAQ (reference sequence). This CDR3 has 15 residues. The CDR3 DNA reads TGTGCCAGCAGCTCCGGACAGGGCGTCAGCACTGAAGCTTTCTTT. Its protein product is CASSSGQGVSTEAFF.

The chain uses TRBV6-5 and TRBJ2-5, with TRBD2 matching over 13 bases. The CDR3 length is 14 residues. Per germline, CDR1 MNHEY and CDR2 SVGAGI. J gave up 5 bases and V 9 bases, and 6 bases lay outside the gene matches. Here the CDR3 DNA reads TGTGCCAGTCGAACTAGCGGGGGGGCCGAGACCCAGTACTTC. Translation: CASRTSGGAETQYF.

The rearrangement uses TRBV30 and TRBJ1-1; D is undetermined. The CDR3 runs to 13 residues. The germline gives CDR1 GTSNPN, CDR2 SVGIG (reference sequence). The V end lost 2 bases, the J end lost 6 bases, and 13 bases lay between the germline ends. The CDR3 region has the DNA TGTGCCTGGAGTAGTATGAACATCGCTGAAGCTTTCTTT. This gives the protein CAWSSMNIAEAFF.

Here the CDR3 DNA reads TGTGCCAGCAGCAAACAGGGGTTGAACACTGAAGCTTTCTTT. Protein product: CASSKQGLNTEAFF. The chain employs TRBV9 and TRBJ1-1; TRBD1 aligns across 7 bases. Germline values: CDR1 SGDLS, CDR2 YYNGEE. J gave up 0 bases and V 4 bases, and 3 bases lay outside the gene matches. CDR3 length equals 14 residues.

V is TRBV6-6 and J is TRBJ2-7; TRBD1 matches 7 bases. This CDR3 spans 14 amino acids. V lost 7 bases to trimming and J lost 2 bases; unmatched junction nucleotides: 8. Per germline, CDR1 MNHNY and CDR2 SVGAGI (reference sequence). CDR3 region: CASINRDRAYEQYF. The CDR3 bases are TGTGCCAGCATCAACCGGGACAGAGCCTACGAGCAGTACTTC.

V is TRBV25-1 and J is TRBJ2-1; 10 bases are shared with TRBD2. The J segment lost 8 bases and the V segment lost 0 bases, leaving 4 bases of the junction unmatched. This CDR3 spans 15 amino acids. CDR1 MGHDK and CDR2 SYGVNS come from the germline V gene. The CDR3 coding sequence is TGTGCCAGCAGTGAATACAGCGGGGGGGCGGATGAGCAGTTCTTC. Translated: CASSEYSGGADEQFF. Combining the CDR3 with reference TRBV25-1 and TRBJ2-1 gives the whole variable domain EADIYQTPRYLVIGTGKKITLECSQTMGHDKMYWYQQDPGMELHLIHYSYGVNSTEKGDLSSESTVSRIRTEHFPLTLESARPSHTSQYLCASSEYSGGADEQFFGPGTRLTVL.

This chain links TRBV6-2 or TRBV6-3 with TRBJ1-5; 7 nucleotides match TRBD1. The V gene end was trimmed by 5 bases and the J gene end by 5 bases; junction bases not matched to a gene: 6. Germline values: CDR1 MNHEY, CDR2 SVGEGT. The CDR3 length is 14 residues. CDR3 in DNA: TGTGCCAGCAGTACACGACAGGGCTATCAGCCCCAGCATTTT. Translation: CASSTRQGYQPQHF.

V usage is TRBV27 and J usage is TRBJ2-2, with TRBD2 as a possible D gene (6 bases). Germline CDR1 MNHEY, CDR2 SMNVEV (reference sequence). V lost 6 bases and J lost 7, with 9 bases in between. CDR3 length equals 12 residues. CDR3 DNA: TGTGCCAGCAGCCGAGCGGGCGGGGAGCTGTTTTTT. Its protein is CASSRAGGELFF.

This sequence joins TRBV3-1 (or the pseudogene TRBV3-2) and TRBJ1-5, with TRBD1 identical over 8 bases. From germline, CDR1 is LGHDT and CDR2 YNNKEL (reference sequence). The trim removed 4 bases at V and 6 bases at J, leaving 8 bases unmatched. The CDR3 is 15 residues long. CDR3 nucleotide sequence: TGTGCCAGCAGCCCAACGACAGGGGTCGGTCAGCCCCAGCATTTT. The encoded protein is CASSPTTGVGQPQHF.

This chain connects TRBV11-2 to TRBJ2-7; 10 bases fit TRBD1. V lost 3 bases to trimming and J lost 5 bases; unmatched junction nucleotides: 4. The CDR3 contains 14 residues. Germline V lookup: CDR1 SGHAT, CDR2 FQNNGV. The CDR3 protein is CASSLTGGRNEQYF. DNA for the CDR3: TGTGCCAGCAGCTTGACAGGGGGCCGGAACGAGCAGTACTTC.

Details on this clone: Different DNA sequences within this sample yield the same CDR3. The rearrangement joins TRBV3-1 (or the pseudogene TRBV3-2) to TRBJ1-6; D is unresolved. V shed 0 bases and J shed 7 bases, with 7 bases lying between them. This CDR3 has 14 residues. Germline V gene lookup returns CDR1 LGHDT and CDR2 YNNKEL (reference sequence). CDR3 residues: CASSQDFGNSPLHF. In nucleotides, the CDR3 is TGTGCCAGCAGCCAAGATTTCGGGAATTCACCCCTCCACTTT.